These 29 T cell receptor beta chains originate from one sample sequenced in a study of neurological immune-mediated disorders. From the 5' RACE reads, TCRdb called clonotypes with MiXCR, one entry per CDR3 protein. The data contain about 45,000 distinct CDR3 sequences, 13% of them singletons. Time point: longitudinal time-point 3. Material for sequencing was PBMCs. The source of these receptors is a man aged 30 to 45 in good health.

This clonotype appeared many times. The chain carries TRBV5-1 and TRBJ1-2; TRBD1 matches at 7 bases. J lost 1 base, V lost 0 bases, and 3 bases had no gene match. The CDR3 extends over 15 amino acids. Germline loops: CDR1 SGHRS, CDR2 YFSETQ. The CDR3 DNA is TGCGCCAGCAGCTTGGGGGACAGAAATAACTATGGCTACACCTTC. Its protein is CASSLGDRNNYGYTF.

Ten or more counts support this clonotype. V and J are TRBV5-1 and TRBJ1-4; D perhaps matches TRBD1 (6 bases). V shed 10 bases and J shed 0 bases, with 10 bases lying between them. The CDR3 covers 13 residues. The germline gives CDR1 SGHRS, CDR2 YFSETQ. CDR3 coding DNA: TGCGCCGTACAGGGACCAACTAATGAAAAACTGTTTTTT. Its protein product is CAVQGPTNEKLFF.

This clonotype was recorded at least ten times. The chain employs TRBV20-1 and TRBJ2-7; the D gene is possibly TRBD2 (5 bases). CDR3 length equals 13 residues. V was cut by 2 bases and J by 6 bases, with 14 bases left in between. Germline V gives CDR1 DFQATT, CDR2 SNEGSKA (reference sequence). The chain's CDR3 is CSARPGSTAEQYF. The CDR3 coding sequence is TGCAGTGCTAGACCGGGATCGACCGCCGAGCAGTACTTC.

In regard to this clonotype: A junction end diverges from the germline sequence, so it may reflect a read error. This CDR3 reads CASRLGLDLTDYKQYF. DNA for the CDR3: TGTGCCAGCAGGCTAGGTTTGGATCTAACCGACTACAAGCAGTACTTC. The chain couples TRBV11-2 to TRBJ2-7; TRBD2 might be the D (5 bases). The CDR3 is made up of 16 amino acids. In germline, CDR1 is SGHAT, CDR2 FQNNGV.

There are many counts of this clonotype. V is TRBV6-1 and J is TRBJ2-5, with 7 bases aligning to TRBD1. Germline V gene lookup returns CDR1 MNHNS and CDR2 SASEGT. The CDR3 length is 16 residues. V trimming: 3 bases; J trimming: 0 bases; junction bases outside the gene matches: 7. This CDR3 is CASSDLGQTYQETQYF. DNA of the CDR3: TGTGCCAGCAGTGACCTGGGACAGACGTACCAAGAGACCCAGTACTTC.

Ten or more counts support this clonotype. The CDR3 region is CAISESRTGSYSNQPQHF. The CDR3 DNA is TGTGCCATCAGTGAGTCGAGAACAGGGTCATATAGCAATCAGCCCCAGCATTTT. The V and J genes are TRBV10-3 and TRBJ1-5; a possible D gene is TRBD1 (6 bases). The V end was cut by 0 bases, the J end by 0 bases, with 15 bases between. This CDR3 comprises 18 residues. Germline V lookup: CDR1 ENHRY, CDR2 SYGVKD.

This clonotype has a count of ten or more. The chain has TRBV28 and TRBJ2-2; TRBD2 might be the D (5 bases). The CDR3 runs to 16 residues. Trimming removed 7 bases from V and 4 bases from J, with 19 bases in between. CDR1 is MDHEN and CDR2 is SYDVKM in the germline V gene. CDR3 residues: CASTPVPPEGTGELFF. The DNA for the CDR3 is TGTGCCAGCACCCCCGTGCCTCCCGAGGGCACCGGGGAGCTGTTTTTT.

This clonotype was observed a single time. The V and J genes are TRBV29-1 and TRBJ1-5; the D is unclear. V shed 6 bases and J shed 2 bases, with 8 bases lying between them. The CDR3 runs 12 residues. CDR1 is SQVTM and CDR2 is ANQGSEA in the germline V gene. The CDR3 nucleotides read TGCAGCGTCGCCGTGGGCAATCAGCCCCAGCATTTT. It codes for CSVAVGNQPQHF.

This clonotype occurred many times. This chain uses TRBV20-1 with TRBJ2-1; 9 bases are shared with TRBD1. Germline V CDR1 and CDR2: DFQATT, SNEGSKA (reference sequence). Unmatched junction bases numbered 16, after V lost 4 bases and J lost 9 bases. The CDR3 has 16 residues. The CDR3 region is CSATITGGERQGEQFF. The DNA for the CDR3 is TGCAGTGCTACCATAACAGGGGGCGAACGGCAGGGTGAGCAGTTCTTC.

This clonotype was picked up many times. J is TRBJ1-4 and V is TRBV5-8; 9 nucleotides agree with TRBD1. The CDR3 extends over 19 amino acids. CDR1 and CDR2 (germline): SGHTS, YDEGEE. V lost 3 bases to trimming and J lost 6 bases; unmatched junction nucleotides: 18. CDR3 loop: CASSSSRGTGSYRDEKLFF. CDR3 bases: TGTGCCAGCAGCTCGTCCAGGGGGACAGGGAGCTATCGGGATGAAAAACTGTTTTTT.

This clonotype was recorded many times. The chain couples TRBV29-1 to TRBJ2-7; the D gene is possibly TRBD1 (6 bases). CDR1 and CDR2 from the germline V gene are SQVTM and ANQGSEA. This CDR3 is built from 13 residues. The V and J ends lost 6 bases and 3 bases respectively, with 15 bases between them. Here the CDR3 reads CSVEQGSDYEQYF. CDR3 bases: TGCAGCGTGGAACAGGGTTCAGACTACGAGCAGTACTTC.

At least ten counts were recorded for this clonotype. The chain carries TRBV5-1 and TRBJ1-5, with D possibly matching TRBD1 (5 bases). The V end was cut by 4 bases, the J end by 1 base, with 12 bases between. The V gene's germline CDR1 is SGHRS and CDR2 YFSETQ. This CDR3 has 15 amino acids. The CDR3 is CASSEGTASNQPQHF. CDR3 in DNA: TGCGCCAGCAGCGAAGGGACCGCGAGCAATCAGCCCCAGCATTTT.

This clonotype was detected many times. The chain couples TRBV19 to TRBJ2-7; 9 bases are a match to TRBD1. In germline, CDR1 is LNHDA, CDR2 SQIVND (reference sequence). Unmatched junction bases numbered 5, after V lost 3 bases and J lost 5 bases. CDR3 length equals 14 residues. CDR3 in DNA: TGTGCCAGTAGTATCGGGACAGGGTCGGACGAGCAGTACTTC. Amino acid sequence: CASSIGTGSDEQYF. Looking up the rest from reference TRBV19 and TRBJ2-7 gives the full variable domain: DGGITQSPKYLFRKEGQNVTLSCEQNLNHDAMYWYRQDPGQGLRLIYYSQIVNDFQKGDIAEGYSVSREKKESFPLTVTSAQKNPTAFYLCASSIGTGSDEQYFGPGTRLTVT.

This clonotype was recorded many times. This chain links TRBV20-1 with TRBJ2-1; D is uncertain. CDR1 and CDR2 (germline): DFQATT, SNEGSKA (reference sequence). The CDR3 length is 10 residues. The V and J ends lost 8 bases and 7 bases respectively, with 9 bases between them. The CDR3 sequence is CSFLGNEQFF. For the CDR3, the DNA is TGCAGTTTTCTTGGAAATGAGCAGTTCTTC.

As for this clonotype: The germline gene is not matched at one end of the junction; a read error may be the cause. This chain connects TRBV24-1 to TRBJ2-7; D uncertain. The CDR3 extends over 12 amino acids. Germline V CDR1 and CDR2: KGHDR, SFDVKD. The CDR3 bases are TGTGCCATCAGTGGTGGGTCCTACGAGCAGTACTTC. Translated, it gives CAISGGSYEQYF.

This clonotype was found many times. The chain employs TRBV6-5 and TRBJ1-2; perhaps TRBD1 as D (6 bases). Germline V gives CDR1 MNHEY, CDR2 SVGAGI. Trimming removed 0 bases at V and 7 bases at J, with 12 bases between. The CDR3 runs 14 residues. CDR3 in amino acids: CASSYSGGQGGYTF. In nucleotides, the CDR3 is TGTGCCAGCAGTTACTCCGGGGGGCAGGGTGGCTACACCTTC.

This clonotype was found many times. This chain connects TRBV18 to TRBJ2-5; D remains ambiguous. The V gene's germline CDR1 is KGHSH and CDR2 LQKENI. The V gene lost 2 bases and the J gene lost 11 bases, with 9 bases spanning the gap. The CDR3 is 11 residues long. Here the CDR3 reads CASSPAVFQYF. In nucleotides, the CDR3 is TGTGCCAGCTCACCAGCGGTTTTTCAGTACTTC.

A word on this clonotype: One end of the junction is discordant with germline, which a read error may explain. This chain joins TRBV3-1 and TRBJ2-7; 11 bases are a match to TRBD2. The CDR3 has 16 residues. CDR1 is LGHDT, CDR2 YNNKEL, per germline (reference sequence). The DNA of the CDR3 is TGTGACAGCAGTCGAGGGGGAGCTAGCGGGAGGTACGAGCAGTACTTC. Its translation: CDSSRGGASGRYEQYF.

There are many counts of this clonotype. The V and J genes are TRBV5-6 and TRBJ2-2; TRBD2 agrees at 10 bases. Trimming at V came to 0 bases and at J to 7 bases, leaving 6 bases not matched to a gene. The CDR3 loop spans 16 amino acids. Germline V lookup: CDR1 SGHDT, CDR2 YYEEEE. CDR3 nucleotides: TGTGCCAGCAGCTTGGTTCCTAGCGGGAGTTTCGGGGAGCTGTTTTTT. Protein: CASSLVPSGSFGELFF.

This clonotype was seen many times. This rearrangement joins TRBV20-1 to TRBJ1-2, with 8 nucleotides matching TRBD1. Per germline, CDR1 DFQATT and CDR2 SNEGSKA (reference sequence). The CDR3 contains 14 residues. The V segment lost 6 bases and the J segment 4 bases; nucleotides outside the gene matches: 10. The CDR3 bases are TGCAGTGCACCTTCGACAGGGGCGGGCTATGGCTACACCTTC. Amino acid sequence: CSAPSTGAGYGYTF.

In its sample, this clonotype was seen many times. The rearrangement links TRBV5-1 to TRBJ1-5, with a tentative D call TRBD1 (5 bases). CDR1 and CDR2 from the germline V gene are SGHRS and YFSETQ. The CDR3 has 18 amino acids. V was clipped by 0 bases and J by 3 bases, with 19 bases between them. CDR3 residues: CASSLGDTSTAYNQPQHF. The DNA of the CDR3 is TGCGCCAGCAGCTTGGGGGATACTTCGACAGCATACAATCAGCCCCAGCATTTT.

There are many counts of this clonotype. The chain links TRBV11-2 to TRBJ2-3; maybe TRBD1 (5 bases). Deletions cut 4 bases from V and 0 bases from J, with 23 bases between. Looked up from germline, CDR1 is SGHAT and CDR2 is FQNNGV. The CDR3 loop spans 19 amino acids. The CDR3 sequence is CASSSTRPIWQGSTDTQYF. As DNA, the CDR3 is TGTGCCAGCAGCTCAACCCGCCCCATATGGCAGGGAAGCACAGATACGCAGTATTTT.

Comments on this clonotype: This sequence may be a read error, since a much larger clone differs from it by one base. The rearrangement uses TRBV28 and TRBJ2-3; 7 nucleotides line up with TRBD2. The CDR3 covers 15 residues. The germline V gene encodes CDR1 MDHEN and CDR2 SYDVKM. CDR3 nucleotide sequence: TGTACCAGCAGTCCTCCTAGCGGAAGCACAGATACGCAGTATTTT. It is translated as CTSSPPSGSTDTQYF.

The sample holds many counts of this clonotype. The chain employs TRBV3-1 and TRBJ1-1; 7 bases are shared with TRBD1. In germline, CDR1 is LGHDT, CDR2 YNNKEL (reference sequence). The CDR3 is made up of 14 amino acids. The V gene end was trimmed by 4 bases and the J gene end by 2 bases; junction bases not matched to a gene: 4. The CDR3 here is CASSPDRANTEAFF. CDR3 DNA: TGTGCCAGCAGCCCAGACAGGGCTAACACTGAAGCTTTCTTT.

This chain joins TRBV29-1 and TRBJ2-1, with 8 positions matching TRBD2. This CDR3 has 13 amino acids. Germline V gene data show CDR1 as SQVTM and CDR2 as ANQGSEA. V trimming: 6 bases; J trimming: 4 bases; junction bases outside the gene matches: 5. The CDR3 protein is CSVREELYNEQFF. In DNA form, the CDR3 reads TGCAGCGTGCGGGAGGAGCTGTACAATGAGCAGTTCTTC.

At least ten counts were recorded for this clonotype. The gene calls are TRBV28 and TRBJ2-7, with TRBD1 matching over 10 bases. Germline loops: CDR1 MDHEN, CDR2 SYDVKM. This CDR3 has 16 amino acids. Unmatched junction bases numbered 9, after V lost 5 bases and J lost 2 bases. The CDR3, as DNA: TGTGCCAGCAGTCCGCCCGAGGGACAGGGGACCTACGAGCAGTACTTC. Protein sequence: CASSPPEGQGTYEQYF.

At least ten counts were recorded for this clonotype. V and J are TRBV7-9 and TRBJ2-4, with TRBD2 matching 13 bases. The J segment lost 14 bases and the V segment lost 5 bases, leaving 15 bases of the junction unmatched. Germline assignment: CDR1 SEHNR and CDR2 FQNEAQ (reference sequence). CDR3 length: 16 residues. This CDR3 reads CASSIITGTSGVLEYF. The CDR3 region has the DNA TGTGCCAGCAGCATAATAACCGGGACTAGCGGGGTCCTAGAGTACTTC.

This clonotype was found many times. This sequence joins TRBV20-1 and TRBJ2-7, with 8 bases identical to TRBD2. Per germline, CDR1 DFQATT and CDR2 SNEGSKA (reference sequence). The CDR3 loop spans 14 amino acids. J gave up 7 bases and V 5 bases, and 13 bases lay outside the gene matches. CDR3 nucleotide sequence: TGCAGTGCTCGGTCTAGCGGGCCTTCGGGAGAGCAGTACTTC. It translates to CSARSSGPSGEQYF.

The table lists this clonotype with many counts. CDR3 sequence: CASSDRARETQYF. CDR3 DNA sequence: TGTGCCAGCAGCGACAGGGCTAGAGAGACCCAGTACTTC. The gene calls are TRBV2 and TRBJ2-5; 7 bases fit TRBD1. V trimming: 6 bases; J trimming: 4 bases; junction bases outside the gene matches: 5. CDR3 length equals 13 residues. CDR1 SNHLY and CDR2 FYNNEI come from the germline V gene. Full variable domain (rest looked up from reference TRBV2 and TRBJ2-5): EPEVTQTPSHQVTQMGQEVILRCVPISNHLYFYWYRQILGQKVEFLVSFYNNEISEKSEIFDDQFSVERPDGSNFTLKIRSTKLEDSAMYFCASSDRARETQYFGPGTRLLVL.